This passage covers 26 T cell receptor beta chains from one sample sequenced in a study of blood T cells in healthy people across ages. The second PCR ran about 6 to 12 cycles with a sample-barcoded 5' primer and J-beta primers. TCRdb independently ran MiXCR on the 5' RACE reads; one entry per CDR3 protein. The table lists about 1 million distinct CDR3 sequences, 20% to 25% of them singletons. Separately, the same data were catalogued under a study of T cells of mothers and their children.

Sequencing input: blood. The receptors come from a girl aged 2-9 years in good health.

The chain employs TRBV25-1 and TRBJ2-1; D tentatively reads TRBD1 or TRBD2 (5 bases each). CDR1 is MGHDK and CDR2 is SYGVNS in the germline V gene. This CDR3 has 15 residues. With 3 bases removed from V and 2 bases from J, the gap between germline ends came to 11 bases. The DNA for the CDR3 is TGTGCCAGCAGTGACCGGGACGGAGCCTACAATGAGCAGTTCTTC. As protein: CASSDRDGAYNEQFF.

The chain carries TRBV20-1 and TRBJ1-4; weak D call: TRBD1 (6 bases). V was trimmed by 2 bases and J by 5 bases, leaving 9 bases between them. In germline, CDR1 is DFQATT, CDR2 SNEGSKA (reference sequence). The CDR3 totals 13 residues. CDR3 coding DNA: TGCAGTGCTAGAAGACAGGCGAATGAAAAACTGTTTTTT. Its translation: CSARRQANEKLFF.

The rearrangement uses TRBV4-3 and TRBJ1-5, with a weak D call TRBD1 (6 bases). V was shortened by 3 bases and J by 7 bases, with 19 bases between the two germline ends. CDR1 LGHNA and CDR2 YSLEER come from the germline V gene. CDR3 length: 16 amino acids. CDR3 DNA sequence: TGCGCCAGCAGCCAGACCTACGGGGGCTCGCGGCAGCCCCAGCATTTT. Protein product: CASSQTYGGSRQPQHF.

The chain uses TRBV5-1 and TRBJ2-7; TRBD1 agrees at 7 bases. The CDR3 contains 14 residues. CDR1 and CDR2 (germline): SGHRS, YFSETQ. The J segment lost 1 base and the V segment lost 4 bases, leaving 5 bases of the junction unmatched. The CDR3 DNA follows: TGCGCCAGCAGCCCTGGACAGGAGTCCTACGAGCAGTACTTC. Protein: CASSPGQESYEQYF. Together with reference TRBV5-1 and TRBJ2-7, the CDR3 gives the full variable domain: KAGVTQTPRYLIKTRGQQVTLSCSPISGHRSVSWYQQTPGQGLQFLFEYFSETQRNKGNFPGRFSGRQFSNSRSEMNVSTLELGDSALYLCASSPGQESYEQYFGPGTRLTVT.

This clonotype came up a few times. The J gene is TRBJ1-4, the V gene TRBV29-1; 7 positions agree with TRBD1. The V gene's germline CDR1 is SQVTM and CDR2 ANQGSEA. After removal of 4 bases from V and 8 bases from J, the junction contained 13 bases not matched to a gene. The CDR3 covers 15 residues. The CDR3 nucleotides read TGCAGCGTTGTCCTTATTACAGGGGATAGAGAAAAACTGTTTTTT. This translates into CSVVLITGDREKLFF. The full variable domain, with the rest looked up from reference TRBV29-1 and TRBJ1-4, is SAVISQKPSRDICQRGTSLTIQCQVDSQVTMMFWYRQQPGQSLTLIATANQGSEATYESGFVIDKFPISRPNLTFSTLTVSNMSPEDSSIYLCSVVLITGDREKLFFGSGTQLSVL.

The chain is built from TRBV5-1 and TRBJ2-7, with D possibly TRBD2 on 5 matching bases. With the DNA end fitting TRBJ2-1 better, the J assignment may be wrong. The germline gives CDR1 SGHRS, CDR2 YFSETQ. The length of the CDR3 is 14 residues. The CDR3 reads CASSLGAVLDEQFF. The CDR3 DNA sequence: TGCGCCAGCAGCTTGGGAGCGGTTTTGGATGAGCAGTTCTTC.

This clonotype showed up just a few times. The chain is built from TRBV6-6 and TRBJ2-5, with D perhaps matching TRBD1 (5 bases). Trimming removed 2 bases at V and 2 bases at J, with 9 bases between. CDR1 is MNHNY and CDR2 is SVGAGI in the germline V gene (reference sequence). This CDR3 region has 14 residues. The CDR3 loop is CASSYLGHQETQYF. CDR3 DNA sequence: TGTGCCAGCAGTTACCTGGGGCATCAAGAGACCCAGTACTTC.

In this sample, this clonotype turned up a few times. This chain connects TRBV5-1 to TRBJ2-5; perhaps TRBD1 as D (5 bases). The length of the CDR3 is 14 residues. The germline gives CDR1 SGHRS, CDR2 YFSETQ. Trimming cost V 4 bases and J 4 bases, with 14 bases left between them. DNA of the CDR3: TGCGCCAGCAGCCCCTACCGACAGACAGAGACCCAGTACTTC. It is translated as CASSPYRQTETQYF.

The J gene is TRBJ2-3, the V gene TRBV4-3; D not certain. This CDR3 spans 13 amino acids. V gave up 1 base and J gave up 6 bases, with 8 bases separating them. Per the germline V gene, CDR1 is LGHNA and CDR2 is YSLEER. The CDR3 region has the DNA TGCGCCAGCAGCCAAGTAGTTTTGGATACGCAGTATTTT. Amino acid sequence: CASSQVVLDTQYF.

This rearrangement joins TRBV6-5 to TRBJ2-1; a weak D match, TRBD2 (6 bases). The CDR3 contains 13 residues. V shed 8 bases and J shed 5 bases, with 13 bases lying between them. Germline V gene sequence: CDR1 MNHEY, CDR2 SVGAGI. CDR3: CASYRDLNNEQFF. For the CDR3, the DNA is TGTGCCAGCTACCGGGACTTAAACAATGAGCAGTTCTTC.

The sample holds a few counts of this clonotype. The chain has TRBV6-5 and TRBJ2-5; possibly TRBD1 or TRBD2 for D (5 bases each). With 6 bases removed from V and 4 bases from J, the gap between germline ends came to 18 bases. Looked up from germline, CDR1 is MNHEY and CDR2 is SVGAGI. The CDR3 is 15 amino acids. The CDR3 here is CASSTSGTSGETQYF. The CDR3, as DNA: TGTGCCAGCAGCACCTCCGGGACCTCCGGAGAGACCCAGTACTTC.

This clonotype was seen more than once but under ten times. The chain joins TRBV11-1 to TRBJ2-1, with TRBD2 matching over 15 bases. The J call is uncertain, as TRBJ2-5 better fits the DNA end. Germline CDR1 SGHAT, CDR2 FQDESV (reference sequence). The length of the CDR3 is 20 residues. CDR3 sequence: CASSFAPRTSGGAMAETQYF. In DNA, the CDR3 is TGTGCCAGCAGCTTTGCCCCTAGGACTAGCGGGGGGGCAATGGCAGAGACCCAGTACTTC.

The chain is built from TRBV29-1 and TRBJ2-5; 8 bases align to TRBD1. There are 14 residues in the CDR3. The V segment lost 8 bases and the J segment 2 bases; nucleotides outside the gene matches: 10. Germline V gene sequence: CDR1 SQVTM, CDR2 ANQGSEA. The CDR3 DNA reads TGCAGCACCAGGACAGGGCGTTCTCAAGAGACCCAGTACTTC. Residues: CSTRTGRSQETQYF.

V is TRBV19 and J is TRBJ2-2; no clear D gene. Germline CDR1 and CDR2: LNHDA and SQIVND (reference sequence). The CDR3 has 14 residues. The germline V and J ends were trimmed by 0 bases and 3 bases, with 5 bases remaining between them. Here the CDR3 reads CASSIDTYTGELFF. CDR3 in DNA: TGTGCCAGTAGTATAGATACGTACACCGGGGAGCTGTTTTTT.

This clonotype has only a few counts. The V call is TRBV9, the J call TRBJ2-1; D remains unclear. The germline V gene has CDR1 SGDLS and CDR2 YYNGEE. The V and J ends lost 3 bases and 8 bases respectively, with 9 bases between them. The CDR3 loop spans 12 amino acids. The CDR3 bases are TGTGCCAGCAGCGCCGGATTGGATGAGCAGTTCTTC. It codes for CASSAGLDEQFF.

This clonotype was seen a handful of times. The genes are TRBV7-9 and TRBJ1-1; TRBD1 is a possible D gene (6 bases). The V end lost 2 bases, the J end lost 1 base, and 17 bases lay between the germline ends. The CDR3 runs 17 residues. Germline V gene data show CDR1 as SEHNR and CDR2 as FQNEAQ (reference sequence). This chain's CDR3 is CASSLPTIGGSNTEAFF. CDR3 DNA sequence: TGTGCCAGCAGCTTACCTACCATTGGGGGCTCGAACACTGAAGCTTTCTTT.

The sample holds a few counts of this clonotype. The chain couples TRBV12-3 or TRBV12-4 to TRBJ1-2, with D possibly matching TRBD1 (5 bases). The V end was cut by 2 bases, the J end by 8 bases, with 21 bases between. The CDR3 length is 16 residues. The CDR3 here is CASSLSQASGFGGYTF. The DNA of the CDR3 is TGTGCCAGCAGTTTATCCCAGGCGTCAGGGTTCGGGGGCTACACCTTC.

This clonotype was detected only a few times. CDR3 in DNA: TGTGCCAGCAGTTACTGGGGCTCGGGGGCCTACGAGCAGTACTTC. It specifies CASSYWGSGAYEQYF. V is TRBV6-2 or TRBV6-3 and J is TRBJ2-7; D possibly corresponds to TRBD2 (6 bases). The germline V and J ends were trimmed by 1 base and 2 bases, with 12 bases remaining between them. Germline loops: CDR1 MNHEY, CDR2 SVGEGT. The CDR3 runs 15 residues.

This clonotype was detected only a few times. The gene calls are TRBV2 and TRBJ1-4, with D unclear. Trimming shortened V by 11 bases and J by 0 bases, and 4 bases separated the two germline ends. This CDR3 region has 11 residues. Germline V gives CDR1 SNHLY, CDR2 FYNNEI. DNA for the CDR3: TGTGCCTGGGCAACTAATGAAAAACTGTTTTTT. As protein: CAWATNEKLFF.

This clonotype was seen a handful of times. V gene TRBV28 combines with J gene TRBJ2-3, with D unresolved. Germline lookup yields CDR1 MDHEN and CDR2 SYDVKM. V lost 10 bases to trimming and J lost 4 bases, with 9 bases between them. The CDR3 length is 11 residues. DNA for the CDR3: TGTGCCACTCTTTTAGCAGATACGCAGTATTTT. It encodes CATLLADTQYF.

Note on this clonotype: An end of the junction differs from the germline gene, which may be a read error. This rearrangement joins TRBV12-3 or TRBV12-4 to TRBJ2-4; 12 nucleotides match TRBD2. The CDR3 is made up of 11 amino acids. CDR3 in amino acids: CASSPSGGEDF. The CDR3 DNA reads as TGTGCCAGCAGCCCTAGCGGGGGGGAGGACTTC.

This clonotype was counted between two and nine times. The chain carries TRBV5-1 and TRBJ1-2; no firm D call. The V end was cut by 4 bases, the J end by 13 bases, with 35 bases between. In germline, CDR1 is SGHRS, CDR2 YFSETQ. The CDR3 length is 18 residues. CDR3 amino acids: CASSQNVGPTSFYKVCTF. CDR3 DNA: TGCGCCAGCAGCCAAAATGTCGGACCTACTTCCTTCTATAAGGTCTGCACCTTC.

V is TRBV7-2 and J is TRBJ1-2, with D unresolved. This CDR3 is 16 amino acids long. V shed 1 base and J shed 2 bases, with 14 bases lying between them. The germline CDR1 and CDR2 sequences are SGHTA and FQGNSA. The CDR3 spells CASSLEPGTMNYGYTF. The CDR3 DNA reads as TGTGCCAGCAGCTTAGAACCGGGCACTATGAACTATGGCTACACCTTC.

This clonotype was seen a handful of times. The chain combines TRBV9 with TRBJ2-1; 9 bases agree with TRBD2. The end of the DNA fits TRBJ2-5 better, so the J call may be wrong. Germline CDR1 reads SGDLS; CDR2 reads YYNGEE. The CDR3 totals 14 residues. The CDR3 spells CASTVGGGAETQYF. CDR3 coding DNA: TGTGCCAGCACGGTCGGCGGGGGGGCAGAGACCCAGTACTTC.

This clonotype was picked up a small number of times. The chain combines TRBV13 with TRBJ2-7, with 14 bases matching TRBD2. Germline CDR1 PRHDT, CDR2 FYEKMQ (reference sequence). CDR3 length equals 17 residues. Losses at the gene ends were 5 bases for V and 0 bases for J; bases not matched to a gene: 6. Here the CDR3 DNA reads TGTGCCAGCAGCCGGACTAGCGGGGGGTCTAGCTCCTACGAGCAGTACTTC. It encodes CASSRTSGGSSSYEQYF.

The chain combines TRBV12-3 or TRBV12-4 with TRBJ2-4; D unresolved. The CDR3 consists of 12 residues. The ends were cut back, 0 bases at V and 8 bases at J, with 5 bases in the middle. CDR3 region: CASSLARDIQYF. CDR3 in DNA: TGTGCCAGCAGTTTAGCTCGGGACATTCAGTACTTC.